This is a list of T cell receptor beta chains from one sample in a study of early T cells in non-severe SARS-CoV-2 infection. TCRdb analysed the 5' RACE reads with MiXCR anew, one entry per CDR3 protein. The sample holds some 40,000 distinct CDR3 sequences, less than 15% seen once. Sequencing was carried out using whole blood. The receptors here all came from an adult who was a healthcare worker with PCR-confirmed SARS-CoV-2 infection or an uninfected control (not recorded which). The CDR3 runs from the conserved cysteine through the conserved F or W. Fields, in order: V gene, CDR3 protein.

V: TRBV24-1
CDR3: CATSAGESSYNEQFF

V: TRBV11-2
CDR3: CASSRRGTGGILSYGYTF

V: TRBV21-1
CDR3: CASSKGASEQFF

V: TRBV29-1
CDR3: CSVMGLTYNEQFF

V: TRBV6-2/TRBV6-3
CDR3: CASSTPLRQNNYEQYF

V: TRBV29-1
CDR3: CSASGGDEQFF

V: TRBV5-5
CDR3: CASSFSGSTEAFF

V: TRBV18
CDR3: CASSPSGSNTEAFF

V: TRBV6-2/TRBV6-3
CDR3: CASSYATDTQYF

V: TRBV29-1
CDR3: CSVSDRGIEDTQYF

V: TRBV10-3
CDR3: CAILAGPINEQFF

V: TRBV7-3
CDR3: CASRAGDSYEQYF

V: TRBV2
CDR3: CASRGQGFGGTNTEAFF

V: TRBV28
CDR3: CASSLIQGALNTEAFF

V: TRBV28
CDR3: CATESDRGDEQYF

V: TRBV11-1
CDR3: CASSFLREGREQYF

V: TRBV4-3
CDR3: CASSKGAGPYEQYF

V: TRBV5-1
CDR3: CASSPVVGPNSGANVLTF

V: TRBV6-1
CDR3: CASRLQGTSENTIYF

V: TRBV6-6
CDR3: CAGSLQGSFTDTQYF

V: TRBV7-9
CDR3: CASSLAGRPQHF

V: TRBV5-5
CDR3: CASSLGTDHTEAFF

V: TRBV5-5
CDR3: CASSPLVTGDGYTF

V: TRBV5-1
CDR3: CASSLIPGGNYNEQFF

V: TRBV4-3
CDR3: CASSHTTGPGELFF

V: TRBV7-6
CDR3: CASSLMGTPNTGELFF

V: TRBV15
CDR3: CATSRRDEQYF

V: TRBV7-8
CDR3: CASSLKLHGTFGEQYF

V: TRBV29-1
CDR3: CSVGGYNEQFF

V: TRBV9
CDR3: CVSSVSSGRLNEQFF

V: TRBV7-9
CDR3: CASSLGREWAKNIQYF

V: TRBV29-1
CDR3: CSVALYRGVGFF

V: TRBV7-9
CDR3: CASSSTASGNTIYF